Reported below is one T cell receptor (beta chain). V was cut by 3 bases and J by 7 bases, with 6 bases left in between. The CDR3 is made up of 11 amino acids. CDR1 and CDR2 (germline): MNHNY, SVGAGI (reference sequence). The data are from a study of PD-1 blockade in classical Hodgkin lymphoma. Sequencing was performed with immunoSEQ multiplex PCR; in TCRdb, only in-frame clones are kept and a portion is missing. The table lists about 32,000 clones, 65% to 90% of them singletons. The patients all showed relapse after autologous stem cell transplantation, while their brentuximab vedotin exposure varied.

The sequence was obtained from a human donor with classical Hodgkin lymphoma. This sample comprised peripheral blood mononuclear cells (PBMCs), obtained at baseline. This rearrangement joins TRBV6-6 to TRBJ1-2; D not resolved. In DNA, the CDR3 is TGTGCCAGCAGTTATCAAGCTGGCTACACCTTC. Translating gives CASSYQAGYTF.